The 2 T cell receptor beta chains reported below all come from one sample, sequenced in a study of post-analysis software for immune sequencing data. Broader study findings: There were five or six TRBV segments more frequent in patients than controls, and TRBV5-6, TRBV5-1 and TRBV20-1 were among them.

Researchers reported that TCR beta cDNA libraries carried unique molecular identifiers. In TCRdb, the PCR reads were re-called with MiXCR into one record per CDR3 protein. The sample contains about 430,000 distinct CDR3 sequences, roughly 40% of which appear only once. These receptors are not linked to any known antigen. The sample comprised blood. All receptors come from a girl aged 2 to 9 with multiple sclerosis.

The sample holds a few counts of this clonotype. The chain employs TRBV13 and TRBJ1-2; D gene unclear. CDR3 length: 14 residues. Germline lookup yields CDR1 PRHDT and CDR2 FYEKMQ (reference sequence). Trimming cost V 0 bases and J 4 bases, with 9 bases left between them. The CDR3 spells CASSLGPDSYGYTF. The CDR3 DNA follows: TGTGCCAGCAGCTTAGGACCGGATTCCTATGGCTACACCTTC.

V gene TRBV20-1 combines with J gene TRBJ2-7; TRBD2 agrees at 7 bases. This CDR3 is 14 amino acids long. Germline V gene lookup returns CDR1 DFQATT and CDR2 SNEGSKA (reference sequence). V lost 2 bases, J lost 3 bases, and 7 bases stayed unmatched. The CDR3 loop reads CSARRQREYYEQYF. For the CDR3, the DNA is TGCAGTGCTAGAAGACAGCGGGAATACTACGAGCAGTACTTC.